Detailed here is one T cell receptor beta chain. This record belongs to a study of technical replicates of blood from a few donors. The CDR3 length is 13 residues. The germline V and J ends were trimmed by 4 bases and 5 bases, with 14 bases remaining between them. The germline V gene has CDR1 GTSNPN and CDR2 SVGIG (reference sequence). Data came from immunoSEQ multiplex PCR; TCRdb stores just in-frame clones and leaves some out. The sample lists about 44,000 clones, around 96% occurring once. This receptor was taken from a human donor in good health. The rearrangement joins TRBV30 to TRBJ1-2; possible D gene TRBD1, 5 bases. The specimen sequenced was T cells isolated from PBMCs. DNA of the CDR3: TGTGCCTGGACAGGGTACCCATCATATGGCTACACCTTC. This sequence encodes CAWTGYPSYGYTF.